This T cell receptor (beta chain) was sequenced for a study of identical twins. TCRdb reprocessed the 5' RACE reads with MiXCR, giving one entry per CDR3 protein. The table has fewer than 900,000 distinct CDR3 sequences, 15% to 20% seen once. Another study also made use of these data, one on T cells expressing NK-cell markers. That source adds: Dominant NKG2C+ clonotypes were found to form 1.0-7.0% of CD8+ T cells in five to seven donors.

The specimen sequenced was PBMCs. This receptor was taken from a woman in her late teens or twenties in good health.

CDR3 DNA: TGCGCCAGCAGTCAAATCCCCCTAGACACCTTC. It specifies CASSQIPLDTF. The chain is built from TRBV23-1 and TRBJ1-2; no clear D gene. TRBV23-1 is recorded as an ORF, its role being uncertain. Deletions cut 2 bases from V and 12 bases from J, with 10 bases between. The CDR3 contains 11 residues.